This T cell receptor beta chain was found in a study of blood T cell repertoires in COVID-19. Germline CDR1 and CDR2: MDHEN and SYDVKM. The CDR3 runs to 16 residues. After removal of 4 bases from V and 0 bases from J, the junction contained 5 bases not matched to a gene. In the authors' workflow: It was from reference gene primer amplification that nucleated cell counts were estimated. Assay: immunoSEQ multiplex PCR; the TCRdb copy retains only in-frame clones and omits some. The DNA was the basis for D and trimming; V, J and clone size are from that table. In the table there are roughly 61,000 clones, about 66% of which are singletons. The sample holds one count of this clone.

The receptor was isolated from a woman in her fifties or sixties who had been exposed to COVID-19. The sample consisted of PBMCs or T cells enriched from blood (not recorded which). The genes are TRBV28 and TRBJ1-4; 7 bases match TRBD1. The CDR3 here is CASSSQGRTTNEKLFF. The CDR3 DNA reads as TGTGCCAGCAGTTCACAGGGGCGTACAACTAATGAAAAACTGTTTTTT.